This is a list of T cell receptor beta chains from one sample in a study of prognosis after radiotherapy for stage I lung cancer. TCRdb processed the multiplex PCR reads anew with MiXCR; each CDR3 protein has one entry. The profile shows around 27,000 distinct CDR3 sequences, around 31% of them singletons. Sequencing used PBMCs, obtained before or after stereotactic body radiation therapy (not recorded which). The receptor set was obtained from a donor over 45 with non-small cell lung cancer. Each CDR3 is given with its conserved first and last residue. D genes are given only for firm matches. Rows may omit the clone size; those that give it use once, few, many or a size class.

j_call: TRBJ1-5; v_call: TRBV28; clone_size: NA; d_call: NA; cdr3_nt: TGTGCCAGCACGTCGGGGGGGCGTCAAGATACGCAGCATTTT; cdr3_aa: CASTSGGRQDTQHF
j_call: TRBJ1-6; v_call: TRBV5-1; clone_size: medium-sized; d_call: NA; cdr3_nt: TGCGCCAGCAGCTTGGAGGAGGGAAATTCACCCCTCCACTTT; cdr3_aa: CASSLEEGNSPLHF
j_call: TRBJ2-3; v_call: TRBV20-1; clone_size: medium-sized; d_call: NA; cdr3_nt: TGCAGTGCTAGGACCTCAATGAACACAGATACGCAGTATTTT; cdr3_aa: CSARTSMNTDTQYF
j_call: TRBJ1-5; v_call: TRBV5-8; clone_size: many; d_call: TRBD1; cdr3_nt: TGTGCCAGCAGCTTGGGGACAGGGATGTTTAGCAATCAGCCCCAGCATTTT; cdr3_aa: CASSLGTGMFSNQPQHF
j_call: TRBJ2-2; v_call: TRBV6-1; clone_size: NA; d_call: NA; cdr3_nt: TGTGCCTGCAGAGGGTGGGTTTCCTTGGAGCTGTTTTTT; cdr3_aa: CACRGWVSLELFF
j_call: TRBJ2-3; v_call: TRBV11-3; clone_size: many; d_call: TRBD2; cdr3_nt: TGTGCCAGCAGCTTAACTAGCGGGAGGGGCGCAGATACGCAGTATTTT; cdr3_aa: CASSLTSGRGADTQYF
j_call: TRBJ2-3; v_call: TRBV11-2; clone_size: NA; d_call: NA; cdr3_nt: TGTGCCAGCAGCTCCATTGGGTCAGTGGGGGCTTTCACAGATACGCAGTATTTT; cdr3_aa: CASSSIGSVGAFTDTQYF
j_call: TRBJ1-5; v_call: TRBV20-1; clone_size: many; d_call: NA; cdr3_nt: TGCAGTGCTAGAAGGCAGGGTATTCAGCCCCAGCATTTT; cdr3_aa: CSARRQGIQPQHF
j_call: TRBJ2-7; v_call: TRBV11-2; clone_size: many; d_call: NA; cdr3_nt: TGTGCCAGCAGCTTCGGCCTAGCAGTGTACGAGCAGTACTTC; cdr3_aa: CASSFGLAVYEQYF
j_call: TRBJ1-4; v_call: TRBV29-1; clone_size: many; d_call: NA; cdr3_nt: TGCAGCGTTGTCTCTCCCCGGGGTGAAAAACTGTTTTTT; cdr3_aa: CSVVSPRGEKLFF
j_call: TRBJ2-3; v_call: TRBV24-1; clone_size: NA; d_call: NA; cdr3_nt: TGTGCCACCAGTCATACTAGTGCAGTAGATACGCAGTATTTT; cdr3_aa: CATSHTSAVDTQYF
j_call: TRBJ1-5; v_call: TRBV19; clone_size: many; d_call: NA; cdr3_nt: TGTGCCAGTAGTACAAACCGCCAGGGAGTTCAGCCCCAGCATTTT; cdr3_aa: CASSTNRQGVQPQHF
j_call: TRBJ1-4; v_call: TRBV6-5; clone_size: NA; d_call: NA; cdr3_nt: TGTGCCAGCAGTTGCCCACACCTGGACAGACAAAATCTGTTTTTT; cdr3_aa: CASSCPHLDRQNLFF
j_call: TRBJ1-5; v_call: TRBV6-2/TRBV6-3; clone_size: NA; d_call: NA; cdr3_nt: TGTGCCAGCAGTGACTTCATCCGGGCAGGGGATACTCAGCCCCAGCATTTT; cdr3_aa: CASSDFIRAGDTQPQHF
j_call: TRBJ1-1; v_call: TRBV27; clone_size: many; d_call: NA; cdr3_nt: TGTGCCAGCAGTCCGGACGGGGACGAGGGGATGAACACTGAAGCTTTCTTT; cdr3_aa: CASSPDGDEGMNTEAFF
j_call: TRBJ2-5; v_call: TRBV19; clone_size: many; d_call: TRBD2; cdr3_nt: TGTGCCAGTAGTCGACTAGCGCAAAGACAAGAGACCCAGTACTTC; cdr3_aa: CASSRLAQRQETQYF
j_call: TRBJ1-2; v_call: TRBV5-1; clone_size: many; d_call: NA; cdr3_nt: TGCGCCAGCAGCTTGGACAGCCGGTATGGCTACACCTTC; cdr3_aa: CASSLDSRYGYTF
j_call: TRBJ1-2; v_call: TRBV7-9; clone_size: NA; d_call: TRBD1; cdr3_nt: TGTGCCAGCAGCTTAGAACTAGGTGGCGGACAGGTTCTTGGCTACACCTTC; cdr3_aa: CASSLELGGGQVLGYTF
j_call: TRBJ1-5; v_call: TRBV19; clone_size: many; d_call: NA; cdr3_nt: TGTGCCAGTAGTTCGGCAGGGTATCAGCCCCAGCATTTT; cdr3_aa: CASSSAGYQPQHF
j_call: TRBJ2-1; v_call: TRBV19; clone_size: many; d_call: NA; cdr3_nt: TGTGCCAGTAGTATGTATAGCAGGAGAAGTAATGAGCAGTTCTTC; cdr3_aa: CASSMYSRRSNEQFF
j_call: TRBJ2-1; v_call: TRBV28; clone_size: NA; d_call: TRBD2; cdr3_nt: TGTGCCAGCCAAGTAGCGGGGAGAATCTACAATGAGCAGTTCTTC; cdr3_aa: CASQVAGRIYNEQFF
j_call: TRBJ1-3; v_call: TRBV11-2; clone_size: NA; d_call: NA; cdr3_nt: TGTGCCAGCAGCTTAGAACCGTTCTCTGGAAACACCATATATTTT; cdr3_aa: CASSLEPFSGNTIYF
j_call: TRBJ2-3; v_call: TRBV12-3/TRBV12-4; clone_size: once; d_call: NA; cdr3_nt: TGTGCCAGCAGTTTAAAGGGGGCAGATACGCAGTATTTT; cdr3_aa: CASSLKGADTQYF
j_call: TRBJ2-1; v_call: TRBV4-1; clone_size: many; d_call: NA; cdr3_nt: TGCGCCAGCAGCCAAGCTCTTTTCTACAATGAGCAGTTCTTC; cdr3_aa: CASSQALFYNEQFF
j_call: TRBJ2-1; v_call: TRBV2; clone_size: many; d_call: NA; cdr3_nt: TGTGCCAGTCGGGCAGGGAGCTCGAACAATGAGCAGTTCTTC; cdr3_aa: CASRAGSSNNEQFF
j_call: TRBJ2-7; v_call: TRBV5-6; clone_size: NA; d_call: TRBD2; cdr3_nt: TGTGCCAGCAGCTTCGGGACTAGCGGGATAACCTACGAGCAGTACTTC; cdr3_aa: CASSFGTSGITYEQYF
j_call: TRBJ2-1; v_call: TRBV5-1; clone_size: medium-sized; d_call: TRBD2; cdr3_nt: TGCGCCAGCAGTGCTAGCGGGGGCCAGAATGAGCAGTTCTTC; cdr3_aa: CASSASGGQNEQFF
j_call: TRBJ2-1; v_call: TRBV3-1; clone_size: many; d_call: NA; cdr3_nt: TGTGCCAGCAGCCAAAAGGGCAGCTCTCCCTACAATGAGCAGTTCTTC; cdr3_aa: CASSQKGSSPYNEQFF
j_call: TRBJ1-1; v_call: TRBV5-6; clone_size: NA; d_call: NA; cdr3_nt: TGTGCCAGCAGCCCAACGGGACGTTCGAACACTGAAGCTTTCTTT; cdr3_aa: CASSPTGRSNTEAFF
j_call: TRBJ2-1; v_call: TRBV2; clone_size: many; d_call: NA; cdr3_nt: TGTGCCAGCAGTGTCCTCTCTAGTTCTGGTGAGCAGTTCTTC; cdr3_aa: CASSVLSSSGEQFF
j_call: TRBJ1-6; v_call: TRBV6-5; clone_size: medium-sized; d_call: NA; cdr3_nt: TGTGCCAGCAGTTACTCACGGGACTACATAAGTTCACCCCTCCACTTT; cdr3_aa: CASSYSRDYISSPLHF
j_call: TRBJ1-5; v_call: TRBV12-3/TRBV12-4; clone_size: many; d_call: TRBD1; cdr3_nt: TGTGCCAGCAGACCCGGGACAGCAAGCAATCAGCCCCAGCATTTT; cdr3_aa: CASRPGTASNQPQHF
j_call: TRBJ2-5; v_call: TRBV20-1; clone_size: many; d_call: NA; cdr3_nt: TGCAGTGCTAGCCCCGTGGGGTTCCAAGAGACCCAGTACTTC; cdr3_aa: CSASPVGFQETQYF
j_call: TRBJ2-7; v_call: TRBV10-3; clone_size: many; d_call: NA; cdr3_nt: TGTGCCATCAGGGAGGACAGAAAAGCGTACGAGCAGTACTTC; cdr3_aa: CAIREDRKAYEQYF
j_call: TRBJ2-7; v_call: TRBV25-1; clone_size: many; d_call: NA; cdr3_nt: TGTGCCAGCGGGAAAAACTACGAGCAGTACTTC; cdr3_aa: CASGKNYEQYF
j_call: TRBJ2-7; v_call: TRBV20-1; clone_size: NA; d_call: TRBD2; cdr3_nt: TGCAGTGTACTTCTAGCGGGCTCCTACGAGCAGTACTTC; cdr3_aa: CSVLLAGSYEQYF
j_call: TRBJ2-7; v_call: TRBV5-8; clone_size: NA; d_call: TRBD1; cdr3_nt: TGTGCCAGCAGCTTGTGGGACAGGACCCGGGGCTCCTACGAGCAGTACTTC; cdr3_aa: CASSLWDRTRGSYEQYF
j_call: TRBJ2-1; v_call: TRBV5-1; clone_size: NA; d_call: TRBD2; cdr3_nt: TGCGCCAGCAGCATTAGCGGGAGTTTAAACAATGAGCAGTTCTTC; cdr3_aa: CASSISGSLNNEQFF
j_call: TRBJ2-3; v_call: TRBV5-4; clone_size: many; d_call: TRBD2; cdr3_nt: TGTGCCAGCAGCTCTAGCGGGGGGGCAATAGATACGCAGTATTTT; cdr3_aa: CASSSSGGAIDTQYF
j_call: TRBJ2-5; v_call: TRBV29-1; clone_size: many; d_call: NA; cdr3_nt: TGCAGCGCCCAACGAGGCGGACAGTCGTTAGAGACCCAGTACTTC; cdr3_aa: CSAQRGGQSLETQYF
j_call: TRBJ1-2; v_call: TRBV5-8; clone_size: many; d_call: TRBD1; cdr3_nt: TGTGCCAGCAGCTTGGATAGGGGGCGGAGTGGCTACACCTTC; cdr3_aa: CASSLDRGRSGYTF
j_call: TRBJ1-1; v_call: TRBV7-6; clone_size: NA; d_call: NA; cdr3_nt: TGTGCCAGCAGCTTAGCCATCCAGGGGTCCACTGAAGCTTTCTTT; cdr3_aa: CASSLAIQGSTEAFF
j_call: TRBJ2-3; v_call: TRBV12-3/TRBV12-4; clone_size: NA; d_call: NA; cdr3_nt: TGTGCCAGCCTCCTAAAGGTGGCTGCGGGAACAGATACGCAGTATTTT; cdr3_aa: CASLLKVAAGTDTQYF
j_call: TRBJ2-4; v_call: TRBV28; clone_size: many; d_call: TRBD2; cdr3_nt: TGTGCCAGCAGCCAGGGACTAGCGGGAGGTAACATTCAGTACTTC; cdr3_aa: CASSQGLAGGNIQYF
j_call: TRBJ2-3; v_call: TRBV15; clone_size: many; d_call: TRBD2; cdr3_nt: TGTGCCACCAGCAGAGCCAGCGGGAGGGATACGCAGTATTTT; cdr3_aa: CATSRASGRDTQYF
j_call: TRBJ2-7; v_call: TRBV7-2; clone_size: once; d_call: NA; cdr3_nt: TGTGCCAGCAGATACCGGGGCAGTCAGGACGAGCAGTACTTC; cdr3_aa: CASRYRGSQDEQYF
j_call: TRBJ1-5; v_call: TRBV28; clone_size: NA; d_call: NA; cdr3_nt: TGTGACAGCGTATTCTCCGGGACACACGATCAGCCACAGCATTTT; cdr3_aa: CDSVFSGTHDQPQHF
j_call: TRBJ1-4; v_call: TRBV9; clone_size: many; d_call: NA; cdr3_nt: TGTGCCAGCAGCCTAGGGGACCCCTGGGATAATGAAAAACTGTTTTTT; cdr3_aa: CASSLGDPWDNEKLFF
j_call: TRBJ2-5; v_call: TRBV30; clone_size: many; d_call: NA; cdr3_nt: TGTGCCTGGAGTGTACGGTGGGGCCAAGAGACCCAGTACTTC; cdr3_aa: CAWSVRWGQETQYF
j_call: TRBJ2-7; v_call: TRBV7-8; clone_size: many; d_call: TRBD1; cdr3_nt: TGTGCCAGCAGCCGAACGGGACAGGGCTACGAGCAGTACTTC; cdr3_aa: CASSRTGQGYEQYF
j_call: TRBJ2-3; v_call: TRBV10-3; clone_size: many; d_call: NA; cdr3_nt: TGTGCCATCAGTGACAGGCAGAGCACAGATACGCAGTATTTT; cdr3_aa: CAISDRQSTDTQYF
j_call: TRBJ2-3; v_call: TRBV7-9; clone_size: many; d_call: TRBD2; cdr3_nt: TGTGCCAGCAGCCCTCGACTAGCGGGGAGCACAGATACGCAGTATTTT; cdr3_aa: CASSPRLAGSTDTQYF
j_call: TRBJ2-7; v_call: TRBV12-3/TRBV12-4; clone_size: medium-sized; d_call: TRBD2; cdr3_nt: TGTGCCAGCAGTCCGGGACTAGCGGGAGACTACGAGCAGTACTTC; cdr3_aa: CASSPGLAGDYEQYF
j_call: TRBJ2-7; v_call: TRBV7-9; clone_size: many; d_call: NA; cdr3_nt: TGTGCCAGCAGCTTAGGTACGGTAGCAAAGAACTACGAGCAGTACTTC; cdr3_aa: CASSLGTVAKNYEQYF
j_call: TRBJ1-5; v_call: TRBV15; clone_size: NA; d_call: TRBD1; cdr3_nt: TGTGCCACCAGCAGAGACGGACAGGGGCATCAGCCGCAGAATTTT; cdr3_aa: CATSRDGQGHQPQNF